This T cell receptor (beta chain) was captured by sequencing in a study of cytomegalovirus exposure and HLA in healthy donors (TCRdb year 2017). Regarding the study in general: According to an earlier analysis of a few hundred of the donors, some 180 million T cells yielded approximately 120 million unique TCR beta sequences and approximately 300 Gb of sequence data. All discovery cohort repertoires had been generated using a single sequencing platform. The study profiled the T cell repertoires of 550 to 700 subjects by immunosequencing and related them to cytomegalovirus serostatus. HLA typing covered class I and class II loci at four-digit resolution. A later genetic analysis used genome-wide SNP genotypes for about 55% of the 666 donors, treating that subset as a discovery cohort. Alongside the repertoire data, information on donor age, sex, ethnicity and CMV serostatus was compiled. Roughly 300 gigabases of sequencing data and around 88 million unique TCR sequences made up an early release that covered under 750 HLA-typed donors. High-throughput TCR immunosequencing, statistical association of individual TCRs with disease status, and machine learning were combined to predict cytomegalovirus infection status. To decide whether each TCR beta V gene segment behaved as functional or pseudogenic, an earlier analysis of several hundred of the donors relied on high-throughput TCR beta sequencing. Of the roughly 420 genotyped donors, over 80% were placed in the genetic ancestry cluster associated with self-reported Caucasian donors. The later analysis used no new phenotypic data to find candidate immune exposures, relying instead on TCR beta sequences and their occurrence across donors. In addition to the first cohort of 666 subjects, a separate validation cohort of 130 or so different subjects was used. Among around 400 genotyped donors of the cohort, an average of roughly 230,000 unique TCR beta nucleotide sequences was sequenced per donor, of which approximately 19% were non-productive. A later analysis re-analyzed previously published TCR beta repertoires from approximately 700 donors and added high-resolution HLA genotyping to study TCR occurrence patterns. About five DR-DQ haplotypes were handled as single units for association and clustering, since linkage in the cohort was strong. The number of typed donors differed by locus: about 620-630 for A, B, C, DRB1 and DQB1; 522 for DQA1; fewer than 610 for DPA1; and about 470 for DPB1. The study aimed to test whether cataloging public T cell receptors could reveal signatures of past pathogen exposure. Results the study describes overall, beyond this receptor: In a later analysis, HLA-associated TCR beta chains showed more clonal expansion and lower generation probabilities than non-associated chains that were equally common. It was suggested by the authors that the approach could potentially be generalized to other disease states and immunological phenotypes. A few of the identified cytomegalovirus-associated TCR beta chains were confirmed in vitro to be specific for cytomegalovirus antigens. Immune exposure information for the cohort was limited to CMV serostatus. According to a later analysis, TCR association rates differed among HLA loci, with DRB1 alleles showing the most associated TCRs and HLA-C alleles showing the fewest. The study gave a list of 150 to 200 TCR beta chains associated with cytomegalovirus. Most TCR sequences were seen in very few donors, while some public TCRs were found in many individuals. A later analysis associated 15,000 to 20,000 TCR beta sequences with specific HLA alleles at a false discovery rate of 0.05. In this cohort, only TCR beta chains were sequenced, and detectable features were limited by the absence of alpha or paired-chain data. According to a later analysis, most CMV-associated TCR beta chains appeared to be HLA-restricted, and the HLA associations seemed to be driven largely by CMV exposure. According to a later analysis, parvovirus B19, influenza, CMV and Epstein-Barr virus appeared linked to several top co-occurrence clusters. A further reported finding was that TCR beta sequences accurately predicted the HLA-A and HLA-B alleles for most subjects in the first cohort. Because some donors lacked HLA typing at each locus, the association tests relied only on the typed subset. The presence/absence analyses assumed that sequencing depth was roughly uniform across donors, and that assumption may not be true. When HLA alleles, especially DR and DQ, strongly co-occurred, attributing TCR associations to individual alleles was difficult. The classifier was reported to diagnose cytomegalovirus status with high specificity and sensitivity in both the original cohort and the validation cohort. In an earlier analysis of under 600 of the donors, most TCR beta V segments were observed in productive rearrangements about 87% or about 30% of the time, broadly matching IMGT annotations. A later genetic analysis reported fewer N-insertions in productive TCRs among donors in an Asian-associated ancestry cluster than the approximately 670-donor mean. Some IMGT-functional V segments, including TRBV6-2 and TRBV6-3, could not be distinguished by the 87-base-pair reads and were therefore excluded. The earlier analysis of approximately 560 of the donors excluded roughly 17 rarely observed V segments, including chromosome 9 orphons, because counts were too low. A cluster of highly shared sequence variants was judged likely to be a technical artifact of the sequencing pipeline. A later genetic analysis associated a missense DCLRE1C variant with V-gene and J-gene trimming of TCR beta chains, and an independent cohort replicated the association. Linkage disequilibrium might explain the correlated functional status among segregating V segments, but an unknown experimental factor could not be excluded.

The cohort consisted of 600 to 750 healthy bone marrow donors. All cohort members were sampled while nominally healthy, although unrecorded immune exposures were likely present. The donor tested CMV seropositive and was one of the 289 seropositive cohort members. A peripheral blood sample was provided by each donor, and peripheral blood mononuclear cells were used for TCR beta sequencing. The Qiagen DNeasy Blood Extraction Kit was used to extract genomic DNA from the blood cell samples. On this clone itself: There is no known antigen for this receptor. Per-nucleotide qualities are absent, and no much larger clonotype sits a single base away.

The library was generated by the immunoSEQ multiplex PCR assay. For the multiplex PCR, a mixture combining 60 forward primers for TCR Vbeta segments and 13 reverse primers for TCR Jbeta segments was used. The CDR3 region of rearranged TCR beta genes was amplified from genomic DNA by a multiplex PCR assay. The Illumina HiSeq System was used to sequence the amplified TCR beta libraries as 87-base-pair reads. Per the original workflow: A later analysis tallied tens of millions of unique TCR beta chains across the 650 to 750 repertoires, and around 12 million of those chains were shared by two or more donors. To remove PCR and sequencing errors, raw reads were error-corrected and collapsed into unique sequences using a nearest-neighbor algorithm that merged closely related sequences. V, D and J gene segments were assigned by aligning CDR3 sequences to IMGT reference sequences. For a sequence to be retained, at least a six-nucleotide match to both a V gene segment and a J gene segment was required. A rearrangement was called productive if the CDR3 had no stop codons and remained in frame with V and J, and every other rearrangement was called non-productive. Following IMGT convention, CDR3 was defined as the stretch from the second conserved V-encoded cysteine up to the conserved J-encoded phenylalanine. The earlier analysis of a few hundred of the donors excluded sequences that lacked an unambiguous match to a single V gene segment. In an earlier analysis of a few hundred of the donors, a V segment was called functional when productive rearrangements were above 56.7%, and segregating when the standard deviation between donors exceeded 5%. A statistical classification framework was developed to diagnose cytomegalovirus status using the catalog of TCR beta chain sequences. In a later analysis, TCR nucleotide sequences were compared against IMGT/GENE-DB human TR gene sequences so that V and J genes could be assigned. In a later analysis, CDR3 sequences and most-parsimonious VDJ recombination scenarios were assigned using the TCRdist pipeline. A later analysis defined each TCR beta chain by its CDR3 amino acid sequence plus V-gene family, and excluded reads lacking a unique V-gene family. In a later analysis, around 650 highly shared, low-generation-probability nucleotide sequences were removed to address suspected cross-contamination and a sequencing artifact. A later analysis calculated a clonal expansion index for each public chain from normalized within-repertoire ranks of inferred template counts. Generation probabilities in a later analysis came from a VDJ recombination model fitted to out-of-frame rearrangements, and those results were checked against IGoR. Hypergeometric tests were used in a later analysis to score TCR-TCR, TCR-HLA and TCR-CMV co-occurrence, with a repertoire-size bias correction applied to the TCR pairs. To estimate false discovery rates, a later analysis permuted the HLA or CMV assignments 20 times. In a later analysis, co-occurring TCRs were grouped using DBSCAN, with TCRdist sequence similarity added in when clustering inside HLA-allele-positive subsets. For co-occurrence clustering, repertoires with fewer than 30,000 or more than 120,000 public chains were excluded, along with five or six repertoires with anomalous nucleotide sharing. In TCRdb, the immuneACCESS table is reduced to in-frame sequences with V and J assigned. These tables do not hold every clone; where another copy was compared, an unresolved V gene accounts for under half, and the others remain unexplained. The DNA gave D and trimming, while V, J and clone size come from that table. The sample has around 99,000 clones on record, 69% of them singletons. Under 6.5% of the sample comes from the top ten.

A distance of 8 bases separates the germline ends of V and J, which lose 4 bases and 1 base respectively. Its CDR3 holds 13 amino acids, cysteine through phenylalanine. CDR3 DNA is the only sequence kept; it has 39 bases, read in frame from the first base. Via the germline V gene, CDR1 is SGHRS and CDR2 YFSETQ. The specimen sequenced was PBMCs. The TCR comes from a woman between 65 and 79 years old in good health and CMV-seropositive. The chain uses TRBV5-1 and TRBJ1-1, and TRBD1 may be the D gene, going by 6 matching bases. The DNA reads TGCGCCAGCAGCGCGACAGGGAACACTGAAGCTTTCTTT. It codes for CASSATGNTEAFF.